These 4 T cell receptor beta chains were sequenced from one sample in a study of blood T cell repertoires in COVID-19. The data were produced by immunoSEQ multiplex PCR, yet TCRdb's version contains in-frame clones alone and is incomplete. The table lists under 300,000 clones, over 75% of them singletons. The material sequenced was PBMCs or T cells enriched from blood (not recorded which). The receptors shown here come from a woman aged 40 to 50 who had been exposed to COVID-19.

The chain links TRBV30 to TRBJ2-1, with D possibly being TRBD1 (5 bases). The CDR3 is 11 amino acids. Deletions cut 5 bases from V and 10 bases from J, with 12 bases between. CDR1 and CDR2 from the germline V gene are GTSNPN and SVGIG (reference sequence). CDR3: CAWDTGPEQFF. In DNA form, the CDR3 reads TGTGCCTGGGATACAGGTCCCGAGCAGTTCTTC.

CDR3 loop: CASSDTGTAYNEKLFF. The CDR3 nucleotides read TGTGCCAGCAGTGATACGGGGACAGCCTATAATGAAAAACTGTTTTTT. The rearrangement joins TRBV25-1 to TRBJ1-4; 7 bases fit TRBD1. V dropped 3 bases and J dropped 4; count of bases not matched to a gene: 8. Germline loops: CDR1 MGHDK, CDR2 SYGVNS. CDR3 length equals 16 residues. The whole variable domain, filled in from reference TRBV25-1 and TRBJ1-4, reads EADIYQTPRYLVIGTGKKITLECSQTMGHDKMYWYQQDPGMELHLIHYSYGVNSTEKGDLSSESTVSRIRTEHFPLTLESARPSHTSQYLCASSDTGTAYNEKLFFGSGTQLSVL.

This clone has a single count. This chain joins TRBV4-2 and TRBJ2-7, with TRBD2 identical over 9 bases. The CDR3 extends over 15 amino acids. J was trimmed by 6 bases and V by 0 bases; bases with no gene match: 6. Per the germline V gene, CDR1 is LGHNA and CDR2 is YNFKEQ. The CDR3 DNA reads TGTGCCAGCAGCCAAGATGGGACTAGCCGTTTCGAGCAGTACTTC. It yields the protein CASSQDGTSRFEQYF.

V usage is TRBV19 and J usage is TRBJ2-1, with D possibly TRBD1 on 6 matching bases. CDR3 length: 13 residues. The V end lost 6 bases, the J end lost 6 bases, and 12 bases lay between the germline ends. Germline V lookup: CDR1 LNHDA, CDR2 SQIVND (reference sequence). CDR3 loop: CASSPGDSNEQFF. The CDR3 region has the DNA TGTGCCAGTAGCCCAGGGGATAGCAATGAGCAGTTCTTC. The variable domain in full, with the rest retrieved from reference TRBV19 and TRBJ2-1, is DGGITQSPKYLFRKEGQNVTLSCEQNLNHDAMYWYRQDPGQGLRLIYYSQIVNDFQKGDIAEGYSVSREKKESFPLTVTSAQKNPTAFYLCASSPGDSNEQFFGPGTRLTVL.